The 19 T cell receptor beta chains listed next were all sequenced from one sample in a study of tumor T cells in aggressive B-cell lymphoma. Data came from immunoSEQ multiplex PCR; TCRdb stores just in-frame clones and leaves some out. The table lists thousands of clones, 79% of them singletons. Sequenced input: tumor tissue. These receptors were obtained from an adult with diffuse large B cell lymphoma.

In the case of this clone: One end of the junction fails to match germline, which may point to a read error. V usage is TRBV6-8 and J usage is TRBJ2-3; 8 nucleotides align to TRBD2. Looked up from germline, CDR1 is MNHGY and CDR2 is SAAAGT. The CDR3 covers 15 residues. The CDR3 DNA follows: TGTGCCAGCAGGCCCGGGGTAGCGGGACACAGATACGCAGTATTT. This codes for CASRPGVAGHRYAVF.

This clone was counted only a few times. The chain carries TRBV15 and TRBJ2-4; D may be TRBD1 (5 bases). The CDR3 is 17 amino acids. V was clipped by 0 bases and J by 0 bases, with 12 bases between them. CDR1 is LNHNV, CDR2 YYDKDF, per germline (reference sequence). CDR3 nucleotides: TGTGCCACCAGCAGAGACGGCAGGGTGCTAGCCAAAAACATTCAGTACTTC. Translated: CATSRDGRVLAKNIQYF.

The chain has TRBV7-9 and TRBJ2-1; weak D call: TRBD1 (6 bases). The V end lost 1 base, the J end lost 8 bases, and 9 bases lay between the germline ends. Per germline, CDR1 SEHNR and CDR2 FQNEAQ (reference sequence). The CDR3 is made up of 13 amino acids. The DNA of the CDR3 is TGTGCCAGCAGCTTAGACAGGGTTCATGAGCAGTTCTTC. It encodes CASSLDRVHEQFF.

The chain joins TRBV4-1 to TRBJ2-7; D might be TRBD1 (7 bases). The CDR3 loop spans 14 amino acids. Trimming removed 4 bases from V and 10 bases from J, with 20 bases in between. Per germline, CDR1 MGHRA and CDR2 YSYEKL. The CDR3 protein is CASSREGGTARQYF. CDR3 sequence (DNA): TGCGCCAGCAGCCGAGAGGGCGGGACAGCCCGACAGTACTTC.

The chain has TRBV29-1 and TRBJ1-6, with TRBD1 matching 8 bases. CDR3 size: 14 residues. Per the germline V gene, CDR1 is SQVTM and CDR2 is ANQGSEA. The junction had 8 bases not matched to a gene; V was cut back by 4 bases and J by 9 bases. The CDR3: CSVGDGQGTSPLHF. The CDR3 DNA is TGCAGCGTTGGAGACGGACAGGGAACTTCACCCCTCCACTTT.

The V gene is TRBV19, the J gene TRBJ1-6; D might be TRBD1 (5 bases). This CDR3 region has 15 residues. Deletions cut 1 base from V and 6 bases from J, with 10 bases between. Germline assignment: CDR1 LNHDA and CDR2 SQIVND (reference sequence). The CDR3 DNA follows: TGTGCCAGTAGTATAGTCCTCGGGGGTAATTCACCCCTCCACTTT. Residues: CASSIVLGGNSPLHF. The full variable domain, in which reference TRBV19 and TRBJ1-6 provide the parts outside the CDR3, is DGGITQSPKYLFRKEGQNVTLSCEQNLNHDAMYWYRQDPGQGLRLIYYSQIVNDFQKGDIAEGYSVSREKKESFPLTVTSAQKNPTAFYLCASSIVLGGNSPLHFGNGTRLTVT.

This sequence joins TRBV19 and TRBJ1-2; D possibly corresponds to TRBD1 (5 bases). Trimming removed 1 base at V and 3 bases at J, with 12 bases between. Germline CDR1 reads LNHDA; CDR2 reads SQIVND (reference sequence). The CDR3 has 15 amino acids. CDR3 amino acids: CASSIGPGLDYGYTF. As DNA, the CDR3 is TGTGCCAGTAGTATAGGACCAGGGCTGGACTATGGCTACACCTTC.

V usage is TRBV15 and J usage is TRBJ2-5, with D possibly matching TRBD2 (5 bases). V was pared by 0 bases and J by 5 bases, with 13 bases between. This CDR3 is built from 15 residues. Germline CDR1 reads LNHNV; CDR2 reads YYDKDF (reference sequence). The CDR3 DNA follows: TGTGCCACCAGCAGAGATCTATCCGGGGTCGAGACCCAGTACTTC. Translation gives CATSRDLSGVETQYF.

The chain employs TRBV5-4 and TRBJ1-1; weak D call: TRBD1 (6 bases). Trimming left V 2 bases short and J 2 bases short, with 10 bases between. The CDR3 sequence is 14 residues long. The germline gives CDR1 SGHNT, CDR2 YYREEE (reference sequence). The CDR3 loop reads CASSLQGRNTEAFF. The CDR3 nucleotides read TGTGCCAGCAGCTTACAGGGCCGTAACACTGAAGCTTTCTTT.

The rearrangement uses TRBV7-9 and TRBJ1-1; D not certain. V was pared by 5 bases and J by 3 bases, with 7 bases between. This CDR3 is 12 amino acids long. Germline V CDR1 and CDR2: SEHNR, FQNEAQ (reference sequence). The CDR3 region is CASSQMYTEAFF. The CDR3 DNA is TGTGCCAGCAGCCAGATGTACACTGAAGCTTTCTTT.

A single count supports this clone. V gene TRBV19 combines with J gene TRBJ2-5, with 7 bases fitting TRBD1. This CDR3 is built from 14 residues. V lost 5 bases and J lost 9; bases outside the gene matches: 12. Germline assignment: CDR1 LNHDA and CDR2 SQIVND (reference sequence). This chain's CDR3 is CASSAPGQRRSQYF. The CDR3 region has the DNA TGTGCCAGTAGTGCCCCGGGACAGAGAAGGTCCCAGTACTTC.

Points on this clone: Germline is not matched at one junction end, which may reflect a read error. The V gene is TRBV7-2, the J gene TRBJ1-1; no reliable D call. Germline-derived CDR1 and CDR2 are SGHTA and FQGNSA. The length of the CDR3 is 15 residues. The CDR3 DNA sequence: TGTGCCAGCAGCTTACTTACGGGGATGAACGCTGAAGCTTTCTTT. This translates into CASSLLTGMNAEAFF.

The chain carries TRBV20-1 and TRBJ2-1; D call uncertain. The ends were cut back, 3 bases at V and 6 bases at J, with 6 bases in the middle. Germline V gene data show CDR1 as DFQATT and CDR2 as SNEGSKA (reference sequence). The CDR3 contains 11 residues. The CDR3 reads CSASSRNEQFF. In DNA, the CDR3 is TGCAGTGCTAGTAGTCGCAATGAGCAGTTCTTC.

V is TRBV9 and J is TRBJ1-1; a possible D gene is TRBD1 (5 bases). V dropped 0 bases and J dropped 4 bases, with 10 bases sitting between them. Germline CDR1 SGDLS, CDR2 YYNGEE. CDR3 length: 14 residues. The CDR3 loop is CASSVGRTPTEAFF. CDR3 nucleotides: TGTGCCAGCAGCGTAGGCAGGACACCCACTGAAGCTTTCTTT.

The CDR3 nucleotides read TGCGCCAGCAGCTTGGATGGGGCCTACGAGCAGTACTTC. The encoded protein is CASSLDGAYEQYF. The chain employs TRBV5-1 and TRBJ2-5; D not resolved. The J call may be mistaken, given a closer DNA end match to TRBJ2-7. Per the germline V gene, CDR1 is SGHRS and CDR2 is YFSETQ. The CDR3 has 13 residues.

V usage is TRBV5-1 and J usage is TRBJ2-3, with 12 nucleotides matching TRBD1. Germline trimming cut 4 bases from V and 6 bases from J; bases unmatched to any gene: 12. This CDR3 contains 17 residues. In germline, CDR1 is SGHRS, CDR2 YFSETQ. The CDR3 sequence is CASSRDTGTGGADTQYF. DNA of the CDR3: TGCGCCAGCAGCCGAGACACCGGGACAGGGGGCGCGGATACGCAGTATTTT.

This clone was counted a few times. The chain combines TRBV11-2 with TRBJ2-3; 7 nucleotides align to TRBD1. The V gene end was trimmed by 3 bases and the J gene end by 2 bases; junction bases not matched to a gene: 8. The CDR3 has 16 amino acids. Germline V gives CDR1 SGHAT, CDR2 FQNNGV. CDR3: CASSLRGRANTDTQYF. The CDR3 DNA reads TGTGCCAGCAGCTTGAGGGGGCGGGCTAACACAGATACGCAGTATTTT.

This sequence joins TRBV7-9 and TRBJ2-3, with D maybe TRBD2 (5 bases). The CDR3 has 15 residues. Germline loops: CDR1 SEHNR, CDR2 FQNEAQ (reference sequence). V was cut by 4 bases and J by 2 bases, with 13 bases left in between. The DNA of the CDR3 is TGTGCCAGCAGCTCCGGACTTGCGGACACAGATACGCAGTATTTT. It is translated as CASSSGLADTDTQYF.

This CDR3 is CASSLGLRPITYGYTF. CDR3 nucleotide sequence: TGTGCCAGCAGCTTAGGTCTGAGGCCCATCACCTATGGCTACACCTTC. The chain carries TRBV7-2 and TRBJ1-2; D unclear. CDR3 length: 16 amino acids. The germline V gene has CDR1 SGHTA and CDR2 FQGNSA. V lost 1 base to trimming and J lost 4 bases, with 16 bases between them.